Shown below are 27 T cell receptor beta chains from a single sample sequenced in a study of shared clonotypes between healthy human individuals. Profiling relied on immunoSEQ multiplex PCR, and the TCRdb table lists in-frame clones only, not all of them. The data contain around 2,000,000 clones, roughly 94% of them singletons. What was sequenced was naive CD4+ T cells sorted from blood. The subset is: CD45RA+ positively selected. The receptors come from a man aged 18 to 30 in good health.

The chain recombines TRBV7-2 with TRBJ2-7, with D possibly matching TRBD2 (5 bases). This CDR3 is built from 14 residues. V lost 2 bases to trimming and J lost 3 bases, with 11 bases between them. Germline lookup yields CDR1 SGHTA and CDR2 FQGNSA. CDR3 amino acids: CASSLNQRNYEQYF. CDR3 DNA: TGTGCCAGCAGCTTAAATCAGCGGAACTACGAGCAGTACTTC. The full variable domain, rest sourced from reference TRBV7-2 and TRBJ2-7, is GAGVSQSPSNKVTEKGKDVELRCDPISGHTALYWYRQSLGQGLEFLIYFQGNSAPDKSGLPSDRFSAERTGGSVSTLTIQRTQQEDSAVYLCASSLNQRNYEQYFGPGTRLTVT.

The CDR3 sequence: CASSPSGGSLDSPLHF. CDR3 nucleotide sequence: TGCGCCAGCAGCCCCTCGGGGGGCAGTCTCGATTCACCCCTCCACTTT. V and J are TRBV5-1 and TRBJ1-6; the D gene is possibly TRBD1 (6 bases). The germline CDR1 and CDR2 sequences are SGHRS and YFSETQ. The V gene lost 4 bases and the J gene lost 8 bases, with 19 bases spanning the gap. The CDR3 has 16 residues.

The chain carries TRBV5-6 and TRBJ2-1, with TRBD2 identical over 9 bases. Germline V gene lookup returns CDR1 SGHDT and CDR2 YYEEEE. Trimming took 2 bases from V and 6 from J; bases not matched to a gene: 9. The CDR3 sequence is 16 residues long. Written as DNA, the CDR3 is TGTGCCAGCAGCTTCGCCGGGACTAGCATAATCAATGAGCAGTTCTTC. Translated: CASSFAGTSIINEQFF.

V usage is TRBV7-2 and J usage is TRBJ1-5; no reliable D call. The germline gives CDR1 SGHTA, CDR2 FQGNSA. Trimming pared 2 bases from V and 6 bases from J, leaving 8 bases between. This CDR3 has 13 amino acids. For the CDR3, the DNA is TGTGCCAGCAGCTTAATCGTCAGTCAGCCCCAGCATTTT. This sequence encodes CASSLIVSQPQHF.

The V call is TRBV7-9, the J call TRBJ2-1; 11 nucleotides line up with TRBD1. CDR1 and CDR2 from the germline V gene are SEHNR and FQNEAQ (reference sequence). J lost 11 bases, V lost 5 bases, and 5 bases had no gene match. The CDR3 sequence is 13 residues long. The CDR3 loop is CASSAGQGDKQFF. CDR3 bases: TGTGCCAGCAGCGCGGGACAGGGGGACAAGCAGTTCTTC.

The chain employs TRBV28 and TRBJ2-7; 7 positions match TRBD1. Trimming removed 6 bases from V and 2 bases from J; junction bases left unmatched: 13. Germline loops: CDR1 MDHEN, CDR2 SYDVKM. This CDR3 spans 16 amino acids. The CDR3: CASSPGSRGRTYEQYF. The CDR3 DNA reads TGTGCCAGCAGCCCGGGGTCGAGGGGGCGAACCTACGAGCAGTACTTC. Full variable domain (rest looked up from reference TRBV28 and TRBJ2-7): DVKVTQSSRYLVKRTGEKVFLECVQDMDHENMFWYRQDPGLGLRLIYFSYDVKMKEKGDIPEGYSVSREKKERFSLILESASTNQTSMYLCASSPGSRGRTYEQYFGPGTRLTVT.

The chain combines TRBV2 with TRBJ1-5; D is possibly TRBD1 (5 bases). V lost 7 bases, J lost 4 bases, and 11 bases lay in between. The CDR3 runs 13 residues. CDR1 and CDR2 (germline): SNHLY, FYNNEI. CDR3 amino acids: CASTPGINQPQHF. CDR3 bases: TGTGCCAGCACGCCAGGGATTAATCAGCCCCAGCATTTT.

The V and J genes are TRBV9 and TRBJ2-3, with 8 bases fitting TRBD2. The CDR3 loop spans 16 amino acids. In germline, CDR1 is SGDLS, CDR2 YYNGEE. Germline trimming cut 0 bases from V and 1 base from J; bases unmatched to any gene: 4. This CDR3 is CASSVDPGGGTDTQYF. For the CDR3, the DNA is TGTGCCAGCAGCGTAGACCCGGGGGGGGGCACAGATACGCAGTATTTT.

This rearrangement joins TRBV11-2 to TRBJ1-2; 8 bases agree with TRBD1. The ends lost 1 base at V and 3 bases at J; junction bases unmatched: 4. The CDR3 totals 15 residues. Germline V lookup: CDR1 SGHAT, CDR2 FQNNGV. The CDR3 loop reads CASSLGDRGYYGYTF. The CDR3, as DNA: TGTGCCAGCAGCTTAGGCGACAGGGGATACTATGGCTACACCTTC.

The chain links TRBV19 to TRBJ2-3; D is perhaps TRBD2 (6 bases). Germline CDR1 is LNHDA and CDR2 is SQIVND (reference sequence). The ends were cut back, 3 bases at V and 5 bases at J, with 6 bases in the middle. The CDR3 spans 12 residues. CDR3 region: CASSMRGDTQYF. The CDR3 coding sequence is TGTGCCAGTAGTATGCGGGGAGATACGCAGTATTTT. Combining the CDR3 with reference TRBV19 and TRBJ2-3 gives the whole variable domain DGGITQSPKYLFRKEGQNVTLSCEQNLNHDAMYWYRQDPGQGLRLIYYSQIVNDFQKGDIAEGYSVSREKKESFPLTVTSAQKNPTAFYLCASSMRGDTQYFGPGTRLTVL.

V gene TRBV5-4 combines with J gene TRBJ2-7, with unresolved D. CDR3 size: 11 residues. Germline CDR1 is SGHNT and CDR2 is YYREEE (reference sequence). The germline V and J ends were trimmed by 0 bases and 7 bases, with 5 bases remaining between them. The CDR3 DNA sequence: TGTGCCAGCAGCTTGGCGAGGGAGCAGTACTTC. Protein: CASSLAREQYF.

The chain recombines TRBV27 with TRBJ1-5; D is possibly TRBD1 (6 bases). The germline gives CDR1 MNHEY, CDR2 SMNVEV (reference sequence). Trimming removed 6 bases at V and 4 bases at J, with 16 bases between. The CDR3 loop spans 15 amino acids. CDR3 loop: CASSLTQGLNQPQHF. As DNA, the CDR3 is TGTGCCAGCAGCCTAACCCAGGGGTTGAATCAGCCCCAGCATTTT.

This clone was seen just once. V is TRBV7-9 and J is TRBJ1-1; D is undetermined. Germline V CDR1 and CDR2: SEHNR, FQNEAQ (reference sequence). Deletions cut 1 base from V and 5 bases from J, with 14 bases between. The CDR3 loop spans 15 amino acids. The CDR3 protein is CASSLVSFVGTEAFF. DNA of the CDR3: TGTGCCAGCAGCTTAGTCTCGTTCGTCGGAACTGAAGCTTTCTTT. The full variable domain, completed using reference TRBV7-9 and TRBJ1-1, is DTGVSQNPRHKITKRGQNVTFRCDPISEHNRLYWYRQTLGQGPEFLTYFQNEAQLEKSRLLSDRFSAERPKGSFSTLEIQRTEQGDSAMYLCASSLVSFVGTEAFFGQGTRLTVV.

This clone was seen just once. The CDR3 protein is CASSLGPGTQNSPLHF. The CDR3 region has the DNA TGCGCCAGCAGCTTGGGCCCTGGGACCCAGAATTCACCCCTCCACTTT. The rearrangement joins TRBV5-1 to TRBJ1-6, with D possibly being TRBD1 (5 bases). This CDR3 spans 16 amino acids. Germline V gene sequence: CDR1 SGHRS, CDR2 YFSETQ. The V and J ends lost 0 bases and 7 bases respectively, with 14 bases between them.

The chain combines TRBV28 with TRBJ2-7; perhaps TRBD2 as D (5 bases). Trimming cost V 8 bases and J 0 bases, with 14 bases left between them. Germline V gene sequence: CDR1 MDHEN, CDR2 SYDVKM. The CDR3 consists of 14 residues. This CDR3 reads CASGPPGSSYEQYF. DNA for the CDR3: TGTGCCAGCGGCCCCCCGGGAAGCTCCTACGAGCAGTACTTC.

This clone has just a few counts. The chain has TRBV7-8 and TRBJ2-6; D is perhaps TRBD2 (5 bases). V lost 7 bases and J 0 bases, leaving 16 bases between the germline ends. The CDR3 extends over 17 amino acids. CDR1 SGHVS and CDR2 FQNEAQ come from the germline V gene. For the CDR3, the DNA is TGTGCCAGCACCCCCTACCCGAGGGACTCTGGGGCCAACGTCCTGACTTTC. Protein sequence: CASTPYPRDSGANVLTF.

CDR3 protein: CASSVISQNQPQHF. The CDR3 coding sequence is TGTGCCAGTTCAGTAATCTCACAGAATCAGCCCCAGCATTTT. The rearrangement joins TRBV19 to TRBJ1-5; D unresolved. The length of the CDR3 is 14 residues. The V end lost 8 bases, the J end lost 4 bases, and 15 bases lay between the germline ends. Germline lookup yields CDR1 LNHDA and CDR2 SQIVND (reference sequence). Supplemented by reference TRBV19 and TRBJ1-5, the full variable domain reads DGGITQSPKYLFRKEGQNVTLSCEQNLNHDAMYWYRQDPGQGLRLIYYSQIVNDFQKGDIAEGYSVSREKKESFPLTVTSAQKNPTAFYLCASSVISQNQPQHFGDGTRLSIL.

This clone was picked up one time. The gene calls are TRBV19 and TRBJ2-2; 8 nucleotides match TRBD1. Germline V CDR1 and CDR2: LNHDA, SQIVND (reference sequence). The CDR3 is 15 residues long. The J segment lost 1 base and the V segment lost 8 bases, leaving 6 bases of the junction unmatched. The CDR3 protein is CASLPGTGNTGELFF. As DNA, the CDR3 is TGTGCCAGTTTGCCCGGGACAGGGAACACCGGGGAGCTGTTTTTT.

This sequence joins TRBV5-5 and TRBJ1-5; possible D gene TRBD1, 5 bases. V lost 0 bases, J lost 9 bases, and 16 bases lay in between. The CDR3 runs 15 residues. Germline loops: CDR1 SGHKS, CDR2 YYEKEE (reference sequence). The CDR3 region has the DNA TGTGCCAGCAGCTTGGGTTTGGGCCTCGGGGGGCCCCAGCATTTT. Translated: CASSLGLGLGGPQHF.

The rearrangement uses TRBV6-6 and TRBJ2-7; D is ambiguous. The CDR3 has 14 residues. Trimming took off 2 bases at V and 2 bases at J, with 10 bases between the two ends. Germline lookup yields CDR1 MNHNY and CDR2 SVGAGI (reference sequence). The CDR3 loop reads CASSYGSLTYEQYF. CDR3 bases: TGTGCCAGCAGTTACGGGTCCTTAACCTACGAGCAGTACTTC.

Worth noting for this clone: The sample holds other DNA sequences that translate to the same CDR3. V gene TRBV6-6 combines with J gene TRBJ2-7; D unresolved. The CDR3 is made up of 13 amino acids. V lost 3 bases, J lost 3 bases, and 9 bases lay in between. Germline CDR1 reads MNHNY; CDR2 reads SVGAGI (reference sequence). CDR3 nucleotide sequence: TGTGCCAGCAGTTATCTCGGTAGCTACGAGCAGTACTTC. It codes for CASSYLGSYEQYF.

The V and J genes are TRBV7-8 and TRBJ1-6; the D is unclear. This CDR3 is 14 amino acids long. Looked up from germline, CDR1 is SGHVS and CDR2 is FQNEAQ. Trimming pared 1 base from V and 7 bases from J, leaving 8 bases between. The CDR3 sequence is CASSLVESNSPLHF. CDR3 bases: TGTGCCAGCAGCTTAGTGGAATCAAATTCACCCCTCCACTTT.

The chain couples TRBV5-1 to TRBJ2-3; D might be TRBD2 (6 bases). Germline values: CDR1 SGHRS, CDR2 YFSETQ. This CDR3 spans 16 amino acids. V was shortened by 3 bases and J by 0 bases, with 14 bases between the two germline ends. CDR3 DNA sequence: TGCGCCAGCAGCTGGCGGGACTCCGAGAGCACAGATACGCAGTATTTT. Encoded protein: CASSWRDSESTDTQYF.

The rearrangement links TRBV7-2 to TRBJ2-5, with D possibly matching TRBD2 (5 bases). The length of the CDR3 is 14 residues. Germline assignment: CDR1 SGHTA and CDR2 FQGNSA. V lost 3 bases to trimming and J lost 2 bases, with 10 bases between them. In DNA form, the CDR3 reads TGTGCCAGCAGCTTCGCCGGACTTCAAGAGACCCAGTACTTC. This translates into CASSFAGLQETQYF.

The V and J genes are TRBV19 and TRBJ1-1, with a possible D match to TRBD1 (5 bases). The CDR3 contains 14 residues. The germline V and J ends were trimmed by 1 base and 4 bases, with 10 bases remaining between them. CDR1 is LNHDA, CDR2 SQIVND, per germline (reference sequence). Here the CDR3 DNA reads TGTGCCAGTAGTATAGGAGGGGTCCCCACTGAAGCTTTCTTT. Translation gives CASSIGGVPTEAFF.

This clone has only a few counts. The CDR3 region is CASSPGTFNQPQHF. CDR3 coding DNA: TGTGCCAGCTCACCCGGGACATTTAATCAGCCCCAGCATTTT. The rearrangement joins TRBV18 to TRBJ1-5; D may be TRBD1 (6 bases). V lost 3 bases and J lost 4, with 10 bases in between. Germline CDR1 KGHSH, CDR2 LQKENI. The CDR3 is made up of 14 amino acids.

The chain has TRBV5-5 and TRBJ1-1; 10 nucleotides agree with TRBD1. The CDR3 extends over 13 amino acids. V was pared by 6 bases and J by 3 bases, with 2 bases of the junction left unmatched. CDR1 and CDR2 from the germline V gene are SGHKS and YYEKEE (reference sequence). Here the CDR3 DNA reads TGTGCCAGCACCGGGACAGGGGACACTGAAGCTTTCTTT. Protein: CASTGTGDTEAFF.